The entry that follows covers one TCR beta chain sequence. Antigen unknown. The CDR3 sequence is 14 residues long. Losses at the gene ends were 3 bases for V and 4 bases for J; bases not matched to a gene: 4. CDR1 is SGHRS and CDR2 is YFSETQ in the germline V gene. The sample originates from a study of cytomegalovirus exposure and HLA in healthy donors. Study background: In an earlier analysis, 90 million to 130 million unique TCR beta sequences were found from some 180 million T cells. Of roughly 400 genotyped donors, 81% grouped in the Caucasian-associated ancestry cluster.

As for the donors, each was a healthy bone marrow donor. The PCR was carried out with 60 Vbeta primers and 13 Jbeta primers. TCRdb's table, derived via immunoSEQ multiplex PCR, lists solely in-frame clones and lacks some. Of 150,000 to 200,000 clones in the sample, more than 70% were seen once. Study-level points and caveats: Later work associated more than 15,000 TCR beta sequences with HLA alleles at 0.05 false discovery rate.

Specimen: PBMCs. The receptor was isolated from a woman in her 40s in good health and CMV-seronegative. The gene calls are TRBV5-1 and TRBJ2-7, with 10 bases identical to TRBD2. The CDR3 DNA reads as TGCGCCAGCAGCTCTAGCGGGAGAGAATACGAGCAGTACTTC. This gives the protein CASSSSGREYEQYF.